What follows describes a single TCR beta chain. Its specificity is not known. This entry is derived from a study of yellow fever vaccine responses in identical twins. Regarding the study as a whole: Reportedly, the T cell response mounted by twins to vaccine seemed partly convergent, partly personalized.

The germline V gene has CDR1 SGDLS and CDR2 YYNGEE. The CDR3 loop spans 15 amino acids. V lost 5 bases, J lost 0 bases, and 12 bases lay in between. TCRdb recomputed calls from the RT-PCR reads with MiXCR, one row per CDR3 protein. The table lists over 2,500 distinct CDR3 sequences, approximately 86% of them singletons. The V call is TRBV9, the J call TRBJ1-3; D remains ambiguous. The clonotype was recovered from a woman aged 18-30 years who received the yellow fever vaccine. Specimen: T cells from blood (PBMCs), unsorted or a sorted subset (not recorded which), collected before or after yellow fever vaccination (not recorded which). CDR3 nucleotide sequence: TGTGCCAGCAGGGGAGACGTGCGCTCTGGAAACACCATATATTTT. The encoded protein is CASRGDVRSGNTIYF.